Listed here are 28 T cell receptor beta chains from one sample, sequenced in a study of technical replicates of blood from a handful of donors. The assay was immunoSEQ multiplex PCR, and TCRdb's table has in-frame clones only and misses some. The repertoire holds roughly 79,000 clones, with 91% as singletons. Sequenced material: T cells isolated from PBMCs. These receptors all stem from a human donor in good health. Some clones in this sample may be carry-over from other donors' samples.

The CDR3 region is CASSRLDTQETQYF. CDR3 coding DNA: TGTGCCAGCTCCCGGTTGGACACGCAAGAGACCCAGTACTTC. V is TRBV18 and J is TRBJ2-5, with TRBD1 as a possible D gene (5 bases). Germline CDR1 and CDR2: KGHSH and LQKENI. This CDR3 has 14 residues. Trimming stripped 6 bases from V and 2 bases from J, with 13 bases between.

The chain uses TRBV7-8 and TRBJ2-2, with a possible D match to TRBD1 (6 bases). Trimming took 5 bases from V and 4 from J, leaving 20 bases between them. This CDR3 comprises 17 residues. Germline CDR1 is SGHVS and CDR2 is FQNEAQ. This CDR3 is CASSIRSNRASTGELFF. Here the CDR3 DNA reads TGTGCCAGCAGCATTCGATCTAACAGGGCTAGCACCGGGGAGCTGTTTTTT.

This clone was seen only once. The chain combines TRBV6-5 with TRBJ1-5; 7 bases fit TRBD1. Trimming cost V 6 bases and J 7 bases; bases outside gene matches: 9. This CDR3 is 14 amino acids long. Germline loops: CDR1 MNHEY, CDR2 SVGAGI. As DNA, the CDR3 is TGTGCCAGCAGAAGCAAGACAGGGTACCAGCCCCAGCATTTT. Its protein is CASRSKTGYQPQHF.

The chain couples TRBV7-9 to TRBJ2-4; possibly TRBD2 for D (5 bases). This CDR3 spans 19 amino acids. Trimming removed 4 bases from V and 7 bases from J, with 29 bases in between. The germline V gene has CDR1 SEHNR and CDR2 FQNEAQ (reference sequence). The CDR3 coding sequence is TGTGCCAGCAGCTCAGACGGCAACGACGGAACTAGTCAGGTGAACATTCAGTACTTC. It translates to CASSSDGNDGTSQVNIQYF.

This clone appeared once. V is TRBV5-6 and J is TRBJ2-7; no clear D. The germline gives CDR1 SGHDT, CDR2 YYEEEE. The V end lost 2 bases, the J end lost 5 bases, and 5 bases lay between the germline ends. The CDR3 has 11 amino acids. CDR3 in amino acids: CASSFADEQYF. The CDR3 region has the DNA TGTGCCAGCAGCTTTGCGGACGAGCAGTACTTC.

This clone showed up just once. The chain links TRBV19 to TRBJ1-5; D call uncertain. V lost 7 bases and J 7 bases, leaving 14 bases between the germline ends. Germline CDR1 and CDR2: LNHDA and SQIVND (reference sequence). The CDR3 runs to 13 residues. The CDR3 loop is CASNQVGGQPQHF. CDR3 coding DNA: TGTGCCAGTAACCAGGTTGGAGGGCAGCCCCAGCATTTT.

The J gene is TRBJ2-7, the V gene TRBV10-3, with a possible D match to TRBD1 (6 bases). This CDR3 has 15 amino acids. Trimming pared 2 bases from V and 0 bases from J, leaving 11 bases between. The germline V gene has CDR1 ENHRY and CDR2 SYGVKD. CDR3 loop: CAISEARGFSYEQYF. The CDR3 bases are TGTGCCATCAGTGAGGCCAGGGGTTTCTCCTACGAGCAGTACTTC.

This sequence joins TRBV6-4 and TRBJ2-3, with a possible D match to TRBD1 (6 bases). The CDR3 length is 15 residues. V was shortened by 5 bases and J by 3 bases, with 15 bases between the two germline ends. Germline V gives CDR1 MRHNA, CDR2 SNTAGT. CDR3: CASSPTGWRTDTQYF. The CDR3 coding sequence is TGTGCCAGCAGTCCTACAGGGTGGAGGACAGATACGCAGTATTTT.

V is TRBV25-1 and J is TRBJ2-1; TRBD2 might be the D (6 bases). Germline values: CDR1 MGHDK, CDR2 SYGVNS. This CDR3 is 15 amino acids long. Trimming removed 4 bases at V and 4 bases at J, with 14 bases between. CDR3 residues: CASSVSGLVYNEQFF. In DNA form, the CDR3 reads TGTGCCAGCAGTGTATCGGGACTGGTATACAATGAGCAGTTCTTC.

The chain joins TRBV29-1 to TRBJ2-1; 8 bases match TRBD2. J was trimmed by 9 bases and V by 5 bases; bases with no gene match: 9. This CDR3 contains 13 residues. Germline values: CDR1 SQVTM, CDR2 ANQGSEA. CDR3 amino acids: CSVNSGSAGEQFF. The CDR3 coding sequence is TGCAGCGTTAACAGCGGGAGCGCGGGTGAGCAGTTCTTC.

The chain recombines TRBV11-3 with TRBJ1-1, with D possibly matching TRBD1 (5 bases). Looked up from germline, CDR1 is SGHNT and CDR2 is YENEEA. The ends were cut back, 5 bases at V and 8 bases at J, with 18 bases in the middle. The CDR3 is made up of 14 amino acids. This CDR3 reads CASSPLAGRIEAFF. The DNA of the CDR3 is TGTGCCAGCAGCCCCTTAGCAGGGCGCATAGAAGCTTTCTTT. The full variable domain, completed using reference TRBV11-3 and TRBJ1-1, is EAGVVQSPRYKIIEKKQPVAFWCNPISGHNTLYWYLQNLGQGPELLIRYENEEAVDDSQLPKDRFSAERLKGVDSTLKIQPAELGDSAVYLCASSPLAGRIEAFFGQGTRLTVV.

Only a few counts were recorded for this clone. V and J are TRBV25-1 and TRBJ1-1, with D possibly TRBD1 on 5 matching bases. CDR1 is MGHDK, CDR2 SYGVNS, per germline. The CDR3 is 15 residues long. Trimming removed 5 bases from V and 1 base from J, with 14 bases in between. DNA for the CDR3: TGTGCCAGCAGTCAGGGCAGTAACCGGAACACTGAAGCTTTCTTT. It encodes CASSQGSNRNTEAFF.

In its sample, this clone was seen a few times. V and J are TRBV28 and TRBJ2-1; 16 positions match TRBD2. CDR3 length: 18 residues. Germline V CDR1 and CDR2: MDHEN, SYDVKM. V lost 3 bases and J lost 9; bases outside the gene matches: 11. CDR3 loop: CASSFPTPGLAGGGEQFF. The CDR3 DNA reads TGTGCCAGCAGTTTTCCTACTCCGGGACTAGCGGGAGGGGGTGAGCAGTTCTTC.

This clone was observed a handful of times. The chain recombines TRBV5-5 with TRBJ2-2, with D possibly TRBD2 on 5 matching bases. This CDR3 has 14 residues. Germline V gives CDR1 SGHKS, CDR2 YYEKEE (reference sequence). The V and J ends lost 6 bases and 3 bases respectively, with 12 bases between them. CDR3 sequence: CASIPQDYTGELFF. The CDR3 nucleotides are TGTGCCAGCATTCCGCAGGACTACACCGGGGAGCTGTTTTTT.

This chain uses TRBV10-1 with TRBJ1-5; 7 bases map to TRBD1. Trimming removed 8 bases from V and 9 bases from J; junction bases left unmatched: 10. CDR3 length equals 13 residues. Germline V gives CDR1 WNHNN, CDR2 SYGVQD (reference sequence). The CDR3 region is CASGQDPARPQHF. The DNA of the CDR3 is TGCGCCAGCGGACAGGACCCTGCTCGGCCCCAGCATTTT.

The chain links TRBV19 to TRBJ2-1, with D possibly TRBD2 on 5 matching bases. The V and J ends lost 4 bases and 6 bases respectively, with 19 bases between them. CDR3 length: 16 residues. CDR1 and CDR2 from the germline V gene are LNHDA and SQIVND (reference sequence). CDR3 sequence reads: CASSKTLVSASNEQFF. The CDR3 coding sequence is TGTGCCAGTAGTAAAACACTAGTTAGCGCATCCAATGAGCAGTTCTTC.

The rearrangement uses TRBV4-2 and TRBJ2-7, with 13 bases fitting TRBD2. The CDR3 has 15 amino acids. CDR1 and CDR2 (germline): LGHNA, YNFKEQ. V lost 4 bases to trimming and J lost 2 bases; unmatched junction nucleotides: 2. CDR3 protein: CASSPGTSGAYEQYF. The DNA of the CDR3 is TGTGCCAGCAGCCCAGGGACTAGCGGGGCCTACGAGCAGTACTTC.

The CDR3 region has the DNA TGTGCCAGCAGTTTAATACTAGCGGGAGATCTCCGGGAGCTGTTTTTT. Its protein is CASSLILAGDLRELFF. The chain recombines TRBV28 with TRBJ2-2, with 11 bases identical to TRBD2. Germline V gives CDR1 MDHEN, CDR2 SYDVKM. The CDR3 consists of 16 residues. The ends lost 2 bases at V and 9 bases at J; junction bases unmatched: 8.

The chain is built from TRBV7-9 and TRBJ2-1; TRBD2 matches 8 bases. The CDR3 runs to 17 residues. Germline V gene lookup returns CDR1 SEHNR and CDR2 FQNEAQ (reference sequence). J lost 1 base, V lost 5 bases, and 10 bases had no gene match. CDR3 amino acids: CASSPPGGALSYNEQFF. The DNA of the CDR3 is TGTGCCAGCAGCCCGCCCGGGGGGGCTTTGTCCTACAATGAGCAGTTCTTC.

The V and J genes are TRBV7-8 and TRBJ1-1; D unclear. Between the trimmed V and J ends, which lost 2 bases and 5 bases, there was a span of 9 bases. This CDR3 is 13 amino acids long. Germline V lookup: CDR1 SGHVS, CDR2 FQNEAQ. Here the CDR3 DNA reads TGTGCCAGCAGCTTAACCGTCGAGACTGAAGCTTTCTTT. Its translation: CASSLTVETEAFF.

This sequence joins TRBV11-1 and TRBJ1-2, with D unclear. CDR1 SGHAT and CDR2 FQDESV come from the germline V gene (reference sequence). The CDR3 extends over 13 amino acids. V shed 3 bases and J shed 0 bases, with 5 bases lying between them. The CDR3: CASSFVTNYGYTF. For the CDR3, the DNA is TGTGCCAGCAGCTTTGTTACTAACTATGGCTACACCTTC.

The CDR3 spells CASTSGLAGTGANVLTF. CDR3 nucleotide sequence: TGTGCCAGTACCTCGGGACTAGCGGGAACTGGGGCCAACGTCCTGACTTTC. The chain uses TRBV19 and TRBJ2-6, with TRBD2 matching 13 bases. CDR3 length: 17 residues. Germline V gene lookup returns CDR1 LNHDA and CDR2 SQIVND (reference sequence). V dropped 7 bases and J dropped 2; count of bases not matched to a gene: 5. The full variable domain, rest sourced from reference TRBV19 and TRBJ2-6, is DGGITQSPKYLFRKEGQNVTLSCEQNLNHDAMYWYRQDPGQGLRLIYYSQIVNDFQKGDIAEGYSVSREKKESFPLTVTSAQKNPTAFYLCASTSGLAGTGANVLTFGAGSRLTVL.

The chain has TRBV5-4 and TRBJ2-2; maybe TRBD1 (5 bases). CDR1 and CDR2 from the germline V gene are SGHNT and YYREEE (reference sequence). V lost 0 bases, J lost 4 bases, and 7 bases lay in between. This CDR3 has 14 residues. This CDR3 reads CASSLAQGTGELFF. Here the CDR3 DNA reads TGTGCCAGCAGCTTGGCCCAGGGCACCGGGGAGCTGTTTTTT.

The chain recombines TRBV28 with TRBJ2-7; possibly TRBD2 for D (6 bases). CDR3 size: 14 residues. Trimming took 7 bases from V and 6 from J, leaving 19 bases between them. Germline CDR1 MDHEN, CDR2 SYDVKM. The DNA for the CDR3 is TGTGCCAGCACCAAGGGCGGGGAGCCCCTCGAGCAGTACTTC. Translation gives CASTKGGEPLEQYF.

The chain joins TRBV6-6 to TRBJ1-6, with D perhaps matching TRBD1 (5 bases). The germline V gene has CDR1 MNHNY and CDR2 SVGAGI (reference sequence). V lost 6 bases and J 10 bases, leaving 10 bases between the germline ends. The CDR3 has 12 amino acids. The CDR3 sequence is CASRAGQSPLHF. For the CDR3, the DNA is TGTGCCAGCAGAGCAGGGCAGTCACCCCTCCACTTT.

The chain recombines TRBV11-2 with TRBJ1-5, with TRBD1 matching 7 bases. J gave up 3 bases and V 4 bases, and 6 bases lay outside the gene matches. This CDR3 region has 15 residues. The germline CDR1 and CDR2 sequences are SGHAT and FQNNGV. The CDR3 loop is CASSSLTGPNQPQHF. The CDR3 nucleotides read TGTGCCAGCAGCTCGTTGACAGGGCCCAATCAGCCCCAGCATTTT.

This clone was found a few times. CDR3 residues: CASSLPELAGGFSYEQYF. For the CDR3, the DNA is TGCGCCAGCAGCTTGCCCGAACTAGCGGGGGGATTCTCCTACGAGCAGTACTTC. This sequence joins TRBV5-1 and TRBJ2-7; 12 bases map to TRBD2. The CDR3 consists of 18 residues. The germline gives CDR1 SGHRS, CDR2 YFSETQ. With 1 base clipped from V and 0 bases from J, the junction kept 8 bases outside the gene matches.

The V call is TRBV4-1, the J call TRBJ2-1, with TRBD2 matching over 11 bases. J gave up 5 bases and V 1 base, and 4 bases lay outside the gene matches. CDR3 length equals 16 residues. CDR1 MGHRA and CDR2 YSYEKL come from the germline V gene. As DNA, the CDR3 is TGCGCCAGCAGCCAAGCCGGGACTAGCGGTAACAATGAGCAGTTCTTC. Translated: CASSQAGTSGNNEQFF.